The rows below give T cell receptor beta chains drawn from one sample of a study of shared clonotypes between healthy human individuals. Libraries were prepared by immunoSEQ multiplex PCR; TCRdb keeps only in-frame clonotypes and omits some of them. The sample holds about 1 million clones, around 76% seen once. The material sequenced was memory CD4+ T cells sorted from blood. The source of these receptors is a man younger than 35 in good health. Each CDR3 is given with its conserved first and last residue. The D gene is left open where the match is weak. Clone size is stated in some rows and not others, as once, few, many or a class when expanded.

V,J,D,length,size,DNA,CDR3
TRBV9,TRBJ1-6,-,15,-,TGTGCCAGCAGCGTAGAGGGTGTCAAGGTTTCACCCCTCCACTTT,CASSVEGVKVSPLHF
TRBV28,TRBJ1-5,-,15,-,TGTGCCAGCAGGCCCGGAGGGAGAAGCAATCAGCCCCAGCATTTT,CASRPGGRSNQPQHF
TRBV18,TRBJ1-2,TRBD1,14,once,TGTGCCAGCTCACCGCAAACAGGGGCCCCTGGCTACACCTTC,CASSPQTGAPGYTF
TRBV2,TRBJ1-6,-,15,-,TGTGCCAGCAGTGAAGGAAGAAGATATAATTCACCCCTCCACTTT,CASSEGRRYNSPLHF
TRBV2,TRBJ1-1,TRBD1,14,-,TGTGCAAGCACAGGGGGCAGCCCGAACACTGAAGCTTTCTTT,CASTGGSPNTEAFF
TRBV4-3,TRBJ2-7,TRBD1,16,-,TGCGCCAGCAGCCAAGCCTACACAGGGGTCAACTACGAGCAGTACTTC,CASSQAYTGVNYEQYF
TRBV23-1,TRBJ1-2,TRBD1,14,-,TGCGCCAGCAACCTGACAGGGTGGGAGGGCGGCTACACCTTC,CASNLTGWEGGYTF
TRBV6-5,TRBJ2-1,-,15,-,TGTGCCAGCAGCCGTACCCCGAGCTCCTACAATGAGCAGTTCTTC,CASSRTPSSYNEQFF
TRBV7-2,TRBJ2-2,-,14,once,TGTGCCAGCAGCTTCCCGACTAGTTCCGGGGAGCTGTTTTTT,CASSFPTSSGELFF
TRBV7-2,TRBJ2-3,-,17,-,TGTGCCAGCAGCTTCACCACCGGACCCTTTAGCACAGATACGCAGTATTTT,CASSFTTGPFSTDTQYF
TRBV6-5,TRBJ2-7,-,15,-,TGTGCCAGCAGACGAGGAGGATATACCGGCAACGAGCAGTACTTC,CASRRGGYTGNEQYF
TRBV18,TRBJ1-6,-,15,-,TGTGCCAGCTCAAACGAGGGTTCCTATAATTCACCCCTCCACTTT,CASSNEGSYNSPLHF
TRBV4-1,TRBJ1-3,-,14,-,TGCGCCAGCAGCCAAGATCTTCGGGGAAACACCATATATTTT,CASSQDLRGNTIYF
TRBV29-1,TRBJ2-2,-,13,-,TGCAGCGTTGACCAGGGAAACACCGGGGAGCTGTTTTTT,CSVDQGNTGELFF
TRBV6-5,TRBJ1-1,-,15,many,TGTGCCAGCAAAATTAGGACGGATTTGAACACTGAAGCTTTCTTT,CASKIRTDLNTEAFF
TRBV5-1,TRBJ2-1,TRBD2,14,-,TGCGCCAGCCGGGCCTTAGCGGGTATGGATGAGCAGTTCTTC,CASRALAGMDEQFF
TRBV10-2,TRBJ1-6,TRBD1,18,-,TGCGCCAGCAGTGAGACCTCAGGGGGTAGCTCCTATAATTCACCCCTCCACTTT,CASSETSGGSSYNSPLHF
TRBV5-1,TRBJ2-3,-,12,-,TGCGCCAGCAGCTTGGACCTGTTTACGCAGTATTTT,CASSLDLFTQYF
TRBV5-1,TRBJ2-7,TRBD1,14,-,TGCGCCAGCAGCTTTGGACAGGGTGGTTTCGAGCAGTACTTC,CASSFGQGGFEQYF
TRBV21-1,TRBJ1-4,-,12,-,TGTGCCAGCAGCAGCCGGGACAATCGACTGTTTTTT,CASSSRDNRLFF
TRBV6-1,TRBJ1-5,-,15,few,TGTGCCAGCATTCAGACAGGCCCGTCAGGCCAGCCCCAGCATTTT,CASIQTGPSGQPQHF
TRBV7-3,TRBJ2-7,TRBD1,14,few,TGTGCCAGCAGCCCGACAGGGACAAAGGGCGAGCAGTACTTC,CASSPTGTKGEQYF
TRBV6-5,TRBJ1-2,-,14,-,TGTGCCAGCAGCCCCAAGTGGGTTAACTATGGCTACACCTTC,CASSPKWVNYGYTF